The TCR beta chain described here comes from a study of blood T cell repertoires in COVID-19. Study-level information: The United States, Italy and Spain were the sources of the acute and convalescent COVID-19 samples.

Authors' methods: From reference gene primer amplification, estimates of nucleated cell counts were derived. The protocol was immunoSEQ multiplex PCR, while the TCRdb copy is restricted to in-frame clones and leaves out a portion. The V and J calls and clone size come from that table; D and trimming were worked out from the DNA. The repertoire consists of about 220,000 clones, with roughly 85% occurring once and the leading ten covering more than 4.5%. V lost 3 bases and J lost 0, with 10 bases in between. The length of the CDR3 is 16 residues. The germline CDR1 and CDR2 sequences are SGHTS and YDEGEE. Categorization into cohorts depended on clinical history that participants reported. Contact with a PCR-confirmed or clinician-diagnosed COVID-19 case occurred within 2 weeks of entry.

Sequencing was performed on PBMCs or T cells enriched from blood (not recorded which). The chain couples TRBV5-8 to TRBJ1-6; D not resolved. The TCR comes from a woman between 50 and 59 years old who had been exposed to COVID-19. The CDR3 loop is CASSYSGSSYNSPLHF. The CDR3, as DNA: TGTGCCAGCAGCTACTCGGGGAGCTCCTATAATTCACCCCTCCACTTT.